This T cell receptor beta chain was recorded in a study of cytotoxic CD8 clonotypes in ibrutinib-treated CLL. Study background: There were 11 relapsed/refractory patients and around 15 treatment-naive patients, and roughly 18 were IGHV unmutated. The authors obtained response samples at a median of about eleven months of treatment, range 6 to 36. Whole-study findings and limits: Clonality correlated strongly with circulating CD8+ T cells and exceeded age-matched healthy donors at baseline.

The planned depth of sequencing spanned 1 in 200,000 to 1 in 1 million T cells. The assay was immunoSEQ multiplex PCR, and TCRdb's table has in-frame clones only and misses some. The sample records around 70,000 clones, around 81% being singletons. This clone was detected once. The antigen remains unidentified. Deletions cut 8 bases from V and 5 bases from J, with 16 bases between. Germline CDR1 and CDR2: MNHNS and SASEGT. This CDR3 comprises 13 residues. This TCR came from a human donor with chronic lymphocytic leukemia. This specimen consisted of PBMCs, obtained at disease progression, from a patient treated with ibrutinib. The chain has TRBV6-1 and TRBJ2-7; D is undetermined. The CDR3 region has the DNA TGTGCCAGCTCCCAGCGAGCAGTGGACGAGCAGTACTTC. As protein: CASSQRAVDEQYF.